Following are 27 T cell receptor beta chains from one sample sequenced in a study of blood T cell repertoires in COVID-19. Repertoires were generated with immunoSEQ multiplex PCR, while TCRdb's copy carries only in-frame clones and drops some. Among roughly 150,000 clones listed, around 90% were seen once. Sequenced input: peripheral blood. The receptor set was obtained from a human donor in a cohort sampled during active COVID-19.

The chain uses TRBV6-6 and TRBJ2-7; 10 bases map to TRBD1. After removal of 5 bases from V and 5 bases from J, the junction contained 6 bases not matched to a gene. Germline CDR1 reads MNHNY; CDR2 reads SVGAGI (reference sequence). The CDR3 has 14 amino acids. The CDR3 spells CASSGTGDVNEQYF. The CDR3 nucleotides are TGTGCCAGCAGTGGGACAGGGGATGTGAACGAGCAGTACTTC.

Points on this clone: This specimen includes other DNA sequences encoding the same CDR3. This rearrangement joins TRBV18 to TRBJ2-7, with a tentative D call TRBD1 (5 bases). The germline V gene encodes CDR1 KGHSH and CDR2 LQKENI. The V end lost 2 bases, the J end lost 0 bases, and 5 bases lay between the germline ends. The length of the CDR3 is 13 residues. Here the CDR3 DNA reads TGTGCCAGCTCACCAGGGGCCTCCTACGAGCAGTACTTC. This translates into CASSPGASYEQYF.

The chain links TRBV29-1 to TRBJ1-1, with D perhaps matching TRBD1 (6 bases). The V gene lost 4 bases and the J gene lost 0 bases, with 9 bases spanning the gap. The CDR3 is 13 residues long. The germline V gene encodes CDR1 SQVTM and CDR2 ANQGSEA. The CDR3 loop is CSVVGGLNTEAFF. In nucleotides, the CDR3 is TGCAGCGTTGTCGGGGGGCTGAACACTGAAGCTTTCTTT.

Note on this clone: The sample carries other DNA sequences with the same CDR3. The chain links TRBV7-3 to TRBJ2-3; TRBD2 aligns across 9 bases. J was trimmed by 0 bases and V by 5 bases; bases with no gene match: 3. CDR1 is SGHTA, CDR2 FQGTGA, per germline. The CDR3 is 15 residues long. The CDR3, as DNA: TGTGCCAGCAGCCAAGCGGGAGGCAGCACAGATACGCAGTATTTT. Translated, it gives CASSQAGGSTDTQYF.

The rearrangement uses TRBV12-1 and TRBJ2-7; the table's D call of TRBD1 was not tested on the DNA. TRBV12-1 is deemed a pseudogene. This CDR3 has 11 residues. CDR3 coding DNA: TGTGCCAGCAGAATCAGGTACGAGCAGTACTTC. It yields the protein CASRIRYEQYF.

The table lists this clone with a count of one. The chain links TRBV5-1 to TRBJ2-5, with a possible D match to TRBD1 (6 bases). The CDR3 covers 14 residues. The germline CDR1 and CDR2 sequences are SGHRS and YFSETQ. Trimming took off 2 bases at V and 0 bases at J, with 8 bases between the two ends. The CDR3 spells CASSFDRYQETQYF. The CDR3 bases are TGCGCCAGCAGCTTTGACAGGTACCAAGAGACCCAGTACTTC.

The CDR3 bases are TGTGCCAGCAGTAGGACAGGGTACTACAATGAGCAGTTCTTC. Translated, it gives CASSRTGYYNEQFF. The chain uses TRBV28 and TRBJ2-1; the match to TRBD1 covers 8 bases. The CDR3 covers 14 residues. CDR1 is MDHEN and CDR2 is SYDVKM in the germline V gene. With 5 bases clipped from V and 3 bases from J, the junction kept 3 bases outside the gene matches.

The gene calls are TRBV5-1 and TRBJ2-7; 8 bases are shared with TRBD2. The CDR3 consists of 15 residues. Germline V gene data show CDR1 as SGHRS and CDR2 as YFSETQ. Trimming took 2 bases from V and 1 from J; bases not matched to a gene: 5. The CDR3 protein is CASSFREGLSYEQYF. For the CDR3, the DNA is TGCGCCAGCAGCTTCCGGGAGGGCCTGTCCTACGAGCAGTACTTC.

This clone appeared many times. The sample carries other DNA sequences with the same CDR3. V usage is TRBV29-1 and J usage is TRBJ1-1; weak D call: TRBD1 (6 bases). This CDR3 is 12 amino acids long. V lost 4 bases to trimming and J lost 2 bases, with 8 bases between them. Germline loops: CDR1 SQVTM, CDR2 ANQGSEA. CDR3 coding DNA: TGCAGCGTTGTGACAGGAAACACTGAAGCTTTCTTT. It codes for CSVVTGNTEAFF.

V usage is TRBV28 and J usage is TRBJ1-5; D possibly corresponds to TRBD1 (5 bases). The CDR3 totals 12 residues. Trimming shortened V by 8 bases and J by 3 bases, and 8 bases separated the two germline ends. The germline CDR1 and CDR2 sequences are MDHEN and SYDVKM. The CDR3, as DNA: TGTGCCAGCCGGGGGGACAATCAGCCCCAGCATTTT. Protein sequence: CASRGDNQPQHF. The variable domain in full, with the rest retrieved from reference TRBV28 and TRBJ1-5, is DVKVTQSSRYLVKRTGEKVFLECVQDMDHENMFWYRQDPGLGLRLIYFSYDVKMKEKGDIPEGYSVSREKKERFSLILESASTNQTSMYLCASRGDNQPQHFGDGTRLSIL.

Here the CDR3 DNA reads TGTGCCAGCAGTTTAGTTAGGGGGGGGGACACTGAAGCTTTCTTT. Translation: CASSLVRGGDTEAFF. The genes are TRBV28 and TRBJ1-1; D might be TRBD1 (6 bases). CDR1 is MDHEN, CDR2 SYDVKM, per germline. This CDR3 has 15 residues. Trimming removed 2 bases at V and 3 bases at J, with 13 bases between. Filled out from reference TRBV28 and TRBJ1-1, the complete variable domain reads DVKVTQSSRYLVKRTGEKVFLECVQDMDHENMFWYRQDPGLGLRLIYFSYDVKMKEKGDIPEGYSVSREKKERFSLILESASTNQTSMYLCASSLVRGGDTEAFFGQGTRLTVV.

This chain joins TRBV5-1 and TRBJ2-6; 9 bases match TRBD2. The germline CDR1 and CDR2 sequences are SGHRS and YFSETQ. With 3 bases clipped from V and 4 bases from J, the junction kept 8 bases outside the gene matches. This CDR3 comprises 17 residues. CDR3 in DNA: TGCGCCAGCAGCTCCCAGACTAGCGGATCCGGGGCCAACGTCCTGACTTTC. Protein sequence: CASSSQTSGSGANVLTF.

The J gene is TRBJ2-3, the V gene TRBV5-1; 11 nucleotides agree with TRBD2. This CDR3 is 15 amino acids long. Germline assignment: CDR1 SGHRS and CDR2 YFSETQ. After removal of 3 bases from V and 3 bases from J, the junction contained 3 bases not matched to a gene. CDR3 coding DNA: TGCGCCAGCAGCTCCTCTAGCGGGAGGACAGATACGCAGTATTTT. Amino acid sequence: CASSSSSGRTDTQYF.

This chain joins TRBV7-2 and TRBJ2-7; TRBD1 aligns across 7 bases. The CDR3 length is 13 residues. Germline CDR1 reads SGHTA; CDR2 reads FQGNSA. Trimming removed 7 bases from V and 7 bases from J; junction bases left unmatched: 10. CDR3 DNA: TGTGCCAGCACCCGGGACAGTAGAGAGGAGCAGTACTTC. It encodes CASTRDSREEQYF.

This sequence joins TRBV7-9 and TRBJ2-7; tentatively, D is TRBD2 (6 bases). Germline V gene data show CDR1 as SEHNR and CDR2 as FQNEAQ (reference sequence). The CDR3 extends over 13 amino acids. Trimming cost V 5 bases and J 5 bases, with 13 bases left between them. The CDR3 here is CASSPPGVNEQYF. The CDR3 region has the DNA TGTGCCAGCAGCCCCCCGGGGGTGAACGAGCAGTACTTC.

The rearrangement links TRBV6-1 to TRBJ1-6, with a possible D match to TRBD1 (6 bases). Per germline, CDR1 MNHNS and CDR2 SASEGT. This CDR3 is built from 15 residues. V was clipped by 3 bases and J by 6 bases, with 12 bases between them. The CDR3 protein is CASSDRGAANSPLHF. DNA for the CDR3: TGTGCCAGCAGTGACCGGGGGGCGGCTAATTCACCCCTCCACTTT.

The rearrangement links TRBV19 to TRBJ2-7; TRBD2 matches at 7 bases. After removal of 5 bases from V and 1 base from J, the junction contained 8 bases not matched to a gene. The CDR3 has 15 residues. The V gene's germline CDR1 is LNHDA and CDR2 SQIVND (reference sequence). The CDR3 DNA follows: TGTGCCAGTAGTCCGGGACTATCACCATCCTACGAGCAGTACTTC. Translating it yields CASSPGLSPSYEQYF.

The J gene is TRBJ2-7, the V gene TRBV4-3, with 7 bases that match TRBD2. The CDR3 sequence is 15 residues long. Germline V lookup: CDR1 LGHNA, CDR2 YSLEER. J gave up 0 bases and V 5 bases, and 7 bases lay outside the gene matches. The CDR3 DNA is TGCGCCAGCAGCTGGACTAGACGAAACTCCTACGAGCAGTACTTC. Its protein is CASSWTRRNSYEQYF.

The V gene is TRBV29-1, the J gene TRBJ1-2, with TRBD1 matching over 8 bases. Germline assignment: CDR1 SQVTM and CDR2 ANQGSEA. V lost 6 bases to trimming and J lost 7 bases; unmatched junction nucleotides: 13. CDR3 length: 14 residues. This chain's CDR3 is CSVAPGQALSGYTF. The CDR3 DNA follows: TGCAGCGTCGCCCCGGGACAGGCCCTTTCTGGCTACACCTTC. The variable domain in full, completed from reference TRBV29-1 and TRBJ1-2, reads SAVISQKPSRDICQRGTSLTIQCQVDSQVTMMFWYRQQPGQSLTLIATANQGSEATYESGFVIDKFPISRPNLTFSTLTVSNMSPEDSSIYLCSVAPGQALSGYTFGSGTRLTVV.

This sequence joins TRBV9 and TRBJ1-3; 12 bases map to TRBD1. The germline V gene has CDR1 SGDLS and CDR2 YYNGEE. This CDR3 region has 16 residues. With V trimmed by 5 bases and J by 8 bases, 11 bases remained unmatched. CDR3: CASSVPRDRGQDTIYF. In nucleotides, the CDR3 is TGTGCCAGCAGTGTCCCACGGGACAGGGGGCAGGACACCATATATTTT.

The chain joins TRBV6-2 or TRBV6-3 to TRBJ1-5; no firm D call. This CDR3 comprises 14 residues. Trimming stripped 6 bases from V and 9 bases from J, with 18 bases between. Germline CDR1 is MNHEY and CDR2 is SVGEGT. The CDR3 here is CASSHQDTPRPQHF. Here the CDR3 DNA reads TGTGCCAGCAGCCATCAAGACACTCCCAGGCCCCAGCATTTT.

The chain carries TRBV11-2 and TRBJ2-5; 8 bases line up with TRBD2. With V trimmed by 2 bases and J by 2 bases, 13 bases remained unmatched. This CDR3 has 18 amino acids. Germline CDR1 and CDR2: SGHAT and FQNNGV. The CDR3 region has the DNA TGTGCCAGCAGCTTACGCCCTGCGGGTAGCGGGATACAAGAGACCCAGTACTTC. Its translation is CASSLRPAGSGIQETQYF. The full variable domain, completed using reference TRBV11-2 and TRBJ2-5, is EAGVAQSPRYKIIEKRQSVAFWCNPISGHATLYWYQQILGQGPKLLIQFQNNGVVDDSQLPKDRFSAERLKGVDSTLKIQPAKLEDSAVYLCASSLRPAGSGIQETQYFGPGTRLLVL.

The chain employs TRBV3-1 (or the pseudogene TRBV3-2) and TRBJ1-6; D unclear. Trimming took off 4 bases at V and 9 bases at J, with 10 bases between the two ends. This CDR3 has 13 residues. Germline V gene sequence: CDR1 LGHDT, CDR2 YNNKEL (reference sequence). DNA of the CDR3: TGTGCCAGCAGCCCCGTAGATAGTTCACCCCTCCACTTT. Protein sequence: CASSPVDSSPLHF.

V and J are TRBV6-6 and TRBJ1-2; 7 positions match TRBD1. CDR1 MNHNY and CDR2 SVGAGI come from the germline V gene (reference sequence). This CDR3 spans 16 amino acids. The ends lost 2 bases at V and 3 bases at J; junction bases unmatched: 9. CDR3 in DNA: TGTGCCAGCAGTTACCCGAAGGGACAGATGGACTATGGCTACACCTTC. The encoded protein is CASSYPKGQMDYGYTF.

The chain combines TRBV27 with TRBJ1-6; 7 bases map to TRBD1. The CDR3 consists of 14 residues. CDR1 MNHEY and CDR2 SMNVEV come from the germline V gene (reference sequence). Germline trimming cut 3 bases from V and 7 bases from J; bases unmatched to any gene: 3. The CDR3 DNA reads as TGTGCCAGCAGTTTCACAGGGGCGAATTCACCCCTCCACTTT. Protein: CASSFTGANSPLHF.

The chain employs TRBV29-1 and TRBJ1-1; 9 bases are shared with TRBD1. In germline, CDR1 is SQVTM, CDR2 ANQGSEA. J was trimmed by 8 bases and V by 6 bases; bases with no gene match: 4. The CDR3 is made up of 11 amino acids. CDR3 in DNA: TGCAGCGTAGCCGGGACAGGGGAAGCTTTCTTT. Amino acids: CSVAGTGEAFF.

V and J are TRBV28 and TRBJ1-2; tentative D call: TRBD1 (6 bases). V gave up 6 bases and J gave up 8 bases, with 13 bases separating them. CDR1 is MDHEN, CDR2 SYDVKM, per germline. CDR3 length equals 12 residues. The CDR3 spells CASSSRTDGYTF. The CDR3 DNA reads as TGTGCCAGCAGCTCAAGGACAGACGGCTACACCTTC.